This T cell receptor (beta chain) stems from a study of patients and donors after allogeneic stem cell transplantation. The CDR3 length is 16 residues. Germline V gives CDR1 LGHNA, CDR2 YSLEER. V lost 0 bases and J lost 10; bases outside the gene matches: 9. TCRdb itself ran the RT-PCR reads through MiXCR, one entry per CDR3 protein. The table has roughly 190,000 distinct CDR3 sequences, around two fifths seen once; the top ten hold 30% to 35%. The TCR sequence derives from a human donor who was either an allogeneic HSCT recipient or a stem cell or donor lymphocyte infusion donor (not recorded which). It is not recorded whose cells these are; they may come from a transplant donor. The rearrangement uses TRBV4-3 and TRBJ1-6, with 7 bases that match TRBD1. Sequencing used blood, either unsorted or a sorted T cell fraction (not recorded which). The CDR3 loop is CASSQDVRGLSSPLHF. In DNA, the CDR3 is TGCGCCAGCAGCCAAGATGTGAGGGGGCTCAGCTCACCCCTCCACTTT.